The 27 T cell receptor beta chains reported below all come from one sample, sequenced in a study of blood T cell repertoires in COVID-19. Produced via immunoSEQ multiplex PCR; TCRdb's table is partial and in-frame only. The table records 200,000 to 250,000 clones, approximately 81% of them present only once. The sequenced sample was PBMCs or T cells enriched from blood (not recorded which). These receptors originate from a woman between 50 and 59 years old with acute COVID-19.

The rearrangement joins TRBV5-1 to TRBJ1-2; D remains ambiguous. V lost 1 base and J 7 bases, leaving 14 bases between the germline ends. Germline-derived CDR1 and CDR2 are SGHRS and YFSETQ. The CDR3 runs to 14 residues. The CDR3 here is CASSLYGDIGGYTF. CDR3 DNA sequence: TGCGCCAGCAGCTTGTACGGGGATATTGGTGGCTACACCTTC. Variable domain in full (rest from reference TRBV5-1 and TRBJ1-2): KAGVTQTPRYLIKTRGQQVTLSCSPISGHRSVSWYQQTPGQGLQFLFEYFSETQRNKGNFPGRFSGRQFSNSRSEMNVSTLELGDSALYLCASSLYGDIGGYTFGSGTRLTVV.

The genes are TRBV6-2 or TRBV6-3 and TRBJ2-3; possible D gene TRBD2, 6 bases. Trimming stripped 6 bases from V and 1 base from J, with 14 bases between. Germline-derived CDR1 and CDR2 are MNHEY and SVGEGT. The CDR3 has 15 residues. CDR3 sequence (DNA): TGTGCCAGCAGCCCCGACGCGGGACGCACAGATACGCAGTATTTT. Its translation is CASSPDAGRTDTQYF.

The rearrangement links TRBV29-1 to TRBJ2-3; unclear D gene. Trimming stripped 2 bases from V and 3 bases from J, with 6 bases between. The CDR3 has 12 residues. The germline V gene encodes CDR1 SQVTM and CDR2 ANQGSEA. CDR3 sequence (DNA): TGCAGCGTTGAACAGATTACAGATACGCAGTATTTT. It translates to CSVEQITDTQYF.

The rearrangement links TRBV5-4 to TRBJ2-7; maybe TRBD2 (5 bases). V was trimmed by 0 bases and J by 4 bases, leaving 17 bases between them. Germline V gene sequence: CDR1 SGHNT, CDR2 YYREEE (reference sequence). This CDR3 has 16 amino acids. The CDR3 DNA reads TGTGCCAGCAGCTTGGCCGTGGGCTCGGGATTTTACGAGCAGTACTTC. This encodes CASSLAVGSGFYEQYF.

The CDR3 protein is CASSYEGRGHYEQYF. The CDR3 DNA is TGTGCCAGCAGTTACGAGGGGCGGGGCCATTACGAGCAGTACTTC. This chain connects TRBV6-2 or TRBV6-3 to TRBJ2-7; maybe TRBD2 (6 bases). V was cut by 2 bases and J by 4 bases, with 15 bases left in between. Germline CDR1 MNHEY, CDR2 SVGEGT. The CDR3 sequence is 15 residues long.

The CDR3 region is CASSLDRVQQYF. The CDR3 DNA is TGTGCCAGCAGCCTCGACAGGGTGCAGCAGTACTTC. This sequence joins TRBV5-4 and TRBJ2-7; TRBD1 agrees at 7 bases. The CDR3 extends over 12 amino acids. V trimming: 4 bases; J trimming: 8 bases; junction bases outside the gene matches: 6. Per the germline V gene, CDR1 is SGHNT and CDR2 is YYREEE (reference sequence). The full variable domain, completed using reference TRBV5-4 and TRBJ2-7, is ETGVTQSPTHLIKTRGQQVTLRCSSQSGHNTVSWYQQALGQGPQFIFQYYREEENGRGNFPPRFSGLQFPNYSSELNVNALELDDSALYLCASSLDRVQQYFGPGTRLTVT.

This clone was observed once. V and J are TRBV7-9 and TRBJ2-4, with 8 bases lining up with TRBD2. This CDR3 contains 14 residues. Germline loops: CDR1 SEHNR, CDR2 FQNEAQ (reference sequence). The V segment lost 2 bases and the J segment 8 bases; nucleotides outside the gene matches: 5. DNA of the CDR3: TGTGCCAGCAGCTTAATCAGAGCGGGGGACATTCAGTACTTC. The encoded protein is CASSLIRAGDIQYF.

This sequence joins TRBV7-2 and TRBJ2-7; D might be TRBD1 (5 bases). The CDR3 totals 15 residues. V was pared by 1 base and J by 2 bases, with 12 bases between. Germline V gene lookup returns CDR1 SGHTA and CDR2 FQGNSA. This CDR3 reads CASSLEGQLPYEQYF. The CDR3, as DNA: TGTGCCAGCAGCTTAGAGGGGCAGCTTCCCTACGAGCAGTACTTC.

This rearrangement joins TRBV29-1 to TRBJ2-1; weak D call: TRBD1 (6 bases). This CDR3 spans 13 amino acids. Trimming removed 5 bases from V and 6 bases from J, with 14 bases in between. Germline CDR1 and CDR2: SQVTM and ANQGSEA. CDR3 sequence (DNA): TGCAGCGTTCGAAGCCACAGGGTCAATGAGCAGTTCTTC. Protein sequence: CSVRSHRVNEQFF.

V usage is TRBV19 and J usage is TRBJ1-6; 9 bases are a match to TRBD1. The CDR3 has 14 residues. Per the germline V gene, CDR1 is LNHDA and CDR2 is SQIVND (reference sequence). Trimming cost V 9 bases and J 6 bases; bases outside gene matches: 6. CDR3 nucleotide sequence: TGTGCCAGCCGGGGACAGGGAATTAATTCACCCCTCCACTTT. Residues: CASRGQGINSPLHF.

This chain links TRBV28 with TRBJ1-2; D might be TRBD1 (6 bases). The germline V gene has CDR1 MDHEN and CDR2 SYDVKM. Trimming stripped 5 bases from V and 8 bases from J, with 18 bases between. This CDR3 has 14 amino acids. CDR3 amino acids: CASSLRTGRLGYTF. The CDR3 DNA is TGTGCCAGCAGTCTCCGCACAGGGAGATTGGGCTACACCTTC.

The chain links TRBV28 to TRBJ1-6; D not resolved. The V end lost 3 bases, the J end lost 9 bases, and 6 bases lay between the germline ends. The CDR3 consists of 12 residues. CDR1 and CDR2 from the germline V gene are MDHEN and SYDVKM. In DNA, the CDR3 is TGTGCCAGCAGTTTTCGGGTTTCACCCCTCCACTTT. Translating it yields CASSFRVSPLHF.

The rearrangement joins TRBV5-1 to TRBJ2-3, with D maybe TRBD1 (5 bases). Germline CDR1 is SGHRS and CDR2 is YFSETQ. This CDR3 comprises 14 residues. The V gene lost 6 bases and the J gene lost 4 bases, with 15 bases spanning the gap. CDR3 loop: CASIEMPGSDTQYF. The CDR3 DNA is TGCGCCAGCATCGAGATGCCAGGGTCAGATACGCAGTATTTT.

CDR3 bases: TGCGCCAGCAGCCCCTCGGGTATAGCGGGACAAGAGACCCAGTACTTC. The encoded protein is CASSPSGIAGQETQYF. This chain uses TRBV5-1 with TRBJ2-5, with 8 bases matching TRBD2. The CDR3 sequence is 16 residues long. With V trimmed by 4 bases and J by 2 bases, 10 bases remained unmatched. Germline CDR1 is SGHRS and CDR2 is YFSETQ.

The chain couples TRBV19 to TRBJ1-2; unclear D gene. From germline, CDR1 is LNHDA and CDR2 SQIVND (reference sequence). Trimming shortened V by 5 bases and J by 8 bases, and 24 bases separated the two germline ends. CDR3 size: 16 residues. The CDR3 DNA sequence: TGTGCCAGTAGTTACACCGCTACCGGGTCTTTCGGAGGCTACACCTTC. It encodes CASSYTATGSFGGYTF.

CDR3 sequence (DNA): TGTGCCATCAGTGAGCTAACAGGGGGCCTGGGGGAGCAGTACTTC. This encodes CAISELTGGLGEQYF. This chain joins TRBV10-3 and TRBJ2-7; 9 bases line up with TRBD1. The ends lost 2 bases at V and 7 bases at J; junction bases unmatched: 9. This CDR3 region has 15 residues. CDR1 is ENHRY and CDR2 is SYGVKD in the germline V gene.

The rearrangement links TRBV19 to TRBJ2-3; D might be TRBD1 (5 bases). Trimming took off 7 bases at V and 9 bases at J, with 11 bases between the two ends. There are 11 residues in the CDR3. Germline V CDR1 and CDR2: LNHDA, SQIVND (reference sequence). This CDR3 reads CASTKGHTQYF. DNA for the CDR3: TGTGCCAGTACCAAAGGACACACGCAGTATTTT.

CDR3 amino acids: CASSSGRGLQETQYF. CDR3 nucleotide sequence: TGTGCCAGCAGTTCTGGGCGGGGGTTACAAGAGACCCAGTACTTC. The V call is TRBV3-1 (or the pseudogene TRBV3-2), the J call TRBJ2-5, with 7 nucleotides matching TRBD2. Germline V gene sequence: CDR1 LGHDT, CDR2 YNNKEL (reference sequence). This CDR3 is 15 amino acids long. V was pared by 6 bases and J by 2 bases, with 9 bases of the junction left unmatched.

This clone was picked up a small number of times. This rearrangement joins TRBV6-5 to TRBJ1-2, with 8 bases matching TRBD1. The V gene's germline CDR1 is MNHEY and CDR2 SVGAGI. The CDR3 contains 15 residues. Germline trimming cut 4 bases from V and 6 bases from J; bases unmatched to any gene: 10. The DNA for the CDR3 is TGTGCCAGCAGTTTTCAGGGGGCGCAGGGTAATGGCTACACCTTC. It translates to CASSFQGAQGNGYTF.

CDR3 coding DNA: TGTGCCAGCAGTTACGGGACTAGAGGTGCAGATACGCAGTATTTT. The encoded protein is CASSYGTRGADTQYF. The rearrangement joins TRBV6-5 to TRBJ2-3; 8 bases fit TRBD2. V lost 2 bases to trimming and J lost 4 bases; unmatched junction nucleotides: 5. Germline V lookup: CDR1 MNHEY, CDR2 SVGAGI. This CDR3 contains 15 residues.

The J gene is TRBJ2-5, the V gene TRBV7-9; possibly TRBD2 for D (6 bases). Germline lookup yields CDR1 SEHNR and CDR2 FQNEAQ (reference sequence). This CDR3 has 13 amino acids. Trimming stripped 5 bases from V and 3 bases from J, with 10 bases between. The chain's CDR3 is CASSPRTKETQYF. As DNA, the CDR3 is TGTGCCAGCAGCCCAAGGACTAAAGAGACCCAGTACTTC.

The chain couples TRBV28 to TRBJ2-7; D possibly corresponds to TRBD1 (8 bases). Deletions cut 8 bases from V and 8 bases from J, with 19 bases between. The length of the CDR3 is 13 residues. Germline V gene data show CDR1 as MDHEN and CDR2 as SYDVKM. The CDR3 DNA follows: TGTGCCAGCTCGAAAGGACAGGGAGGGAAGCAGTACTTC. Translated, it gives CASSKGQGGKQYF.

V usage is TRBV7-2 and J usage is TRBJ2-1; tentatively, D is TRBD1 (6 bases). Germline CDR1 reads SGHTA; CDR2 reads FQGNSA. V dropped 5 bases and J dropped 4 bases, with 18 bases sitting between them. This CDR3 has 16 amino acids. In nucleotides, the CDR3 is TGTGCCAGCAGCCTACGCCAACAGGGTCCGTACAATGAGCAGTTCTTC. Translating it yields CASSLRQQGPYNEQFF.

J is TRBJ2-2 and V is TRBV7-8; D may be TRBD1 (6 bases). Germline-derived CDR1 and CDR2 are SGHVS and FQNEAQ. Trimming left V 5 bases short and J 1 base short, with 14 bases between. The CDR3 has 16 amino acids. This chain's CDR3 is CASSQRPQGNTGELFF. The CDR3 coding sequence is TGTGCCAGCAGCCAAAGGCCACAGGGGAACACCGGGGAGCTGTTTTTT.

The chain recombines TRBV25-1 with TRBJ2-1, with 9 bases identical to TRBD2. This CDR3 spans 15 amino acids. Germline-derived CDR1 and CDR2 are MGHDK and SYGVNS. Germline trimming cut 3 bases from V and 14 bases from J; bases unmatched to any gene: 14. Written as DNA, the CDR3 is TGTGCCAGCAGTGAGTCGGTGACTAGCGGCCCCCGGGAGTTCTTC. Residues: CASSESVTSGPREFF.

The chain has TRBV7-9 and TRBJ1-2; TRBD1 might be the D (6 bases). Germline assignment: CDR1 SEHNR and CDR2 FQNEAQ (reference sequence). The CDR3 contains 13 residues. The V end was cut by 4 bases, the J end by 7 bases, with 13 bases between. The CDR3 DNA is TGTGCCAGCAGCTCCGGACAGTTAAGTGGCTACACCTTC. Encoded protein: CASSSGQLSGYTF.

The CDR3 spells CASSPRQGRETQYF. The CDR3 coding sequence is TGTGCCAGCAGCCCTAGACAGGGTAGAGAGACCCAGTACTTC. The chain is built from TRBV9 and TRBJ2-5, with 7 bases that match TRBD1. Germline V gene sequence: CDR1 SGDLS, CDR2 YYNGEE. Trimming at V came to 4 bases and at J to 4 bases, leaving 7 bases not matched to a gene. CDR3 size: 14 residues.